The rows below give T cell receptor beta chains drawn from one sample of a study of OX40 agonist ivuxolimab in advanced cancers. Some clones are missing from TCRdb's copy, which holds only in-frame ones; the method was immunoSEQ multiplex PCR. The table has about 36,000 clones, approximately 81% seen once. The sequenced sample was CD4+ or CD8+ T cells sorted from blood, obtained in a trial of the OX40 agonist ivuxolimab. These TCRs come from an adult with an advanced solid tumor such as melanoma, head and neck, liver or kidney cancer. CDR3s include the opening cysteine and the closing phenylalanine or tryptophan.

j_call v_call cdr3_length cdr3_aa
TRBJ2-7 TRBV7-9 16 CASSSSSGIHAYEQYF
TRBJ2-7 TRBV2 16 CASSGALAGLLGEQYF
TRBJ1-4 TRBV19 13 CATLETSNEKLFF
TRBJ2-7 TRBV7-8 14 CASSFRLGNYEQYF
TRBJ1-6 TRBV28 14 CASSHDRDYSPLHF
TRBJ2-3 TRBV29-1 14 CSVRLAYDTDTQYF
TRBJ2-7 TRBV6-4 15 CANLDNIISSYEQYF
TRBJ2-7 TRBV14 16 CASSQVLTSGTHEQYF
TRBJ1-4 TRBV27 13 CASSSGRNEKLFF
TRBJ1-1 TRBV7-3 13 CASSLQLNTEAFF
TRBJ1-2 TRBV29-1 11 CSVGALNRYTF
TRBJ2-1 TRBV6-5 11 CASSYRGEQFF
TRBJ2-5 TRBV7-9 12 CASSLAGETQYF
TRBJ1-1 TRBV12-5 15 CASGDPFGAYTEAFF
TRBJ2-5 TRBV7-9 12 CASSLSGETQYF
TRBJ2-2 TRBV10-2 13 CASGRGNTGELFF
TRBJ2-7 TRBV18 15 CASSPRQAPGDEQYF
TRBJ1-2 TRBV14 12 CASSASNYGYTF
TRBJ1-2 TRBV2 13 CASKRADPYGYTF
TRBJ2-5 TRBV7-7 15 CASSSRTGGLETQYF
TRBJ2-1 TRBV7-8 13 CASSLREQGEQFF
TRBJ2-1 TRBV15 15 CATSRAGVVANEQFF
TRBJ1-2 TRBV28 13 CASSTPSDYGYTF
TRBJ1-6 TRBV30 16 CAWRPQGTRYNSPLHF
TRBJ2-2 TRBV23-1 18 CASSQSPWDLQHTGELFF
TRBJ1-5 TRBV6-1 16 CASSEGDRGVDQPQHF
TRBJ1-5 TRBV30 13 CAWGMAGNQPQHF
TRBJ2-1 TRBV5-1 14 CASSWGDSQDEQFF
TRBJ2-2 TRBV5-4 16 CASTTGVAKGTGELFF
TRBJ2-5 TRBV4-2 15 CASSQDSGPLETQYF
TRBJ1-2 TRBV28 14 CASSGQDLRYGYTF
TRBJ1-3 TRBV19 13 CASSRQPGNTIYF
TRBJ2-3 TRBV15 15 CATSSGMGTTDTQYF
TRBJ2-7 TRBV28 15 CASSLAAGGTYEQYF
TRBJ2-1 TRBV5-5 13 CASSLGGQGEQFF
TRBJ2-1 TRBV5-8 15 CASSLGQGGYNEQFF
TRBJ2-7 TRBV6-1 13 CASSEAELSEQYF
TRBJ2-6 TRBV10-3 16 CAIRSGDYSGANVLTF
TRBJ2-2 TRBV4-1 15 CASSQVLQNTGELFF
TRBJ2-1 TRBV2 13 CASRYRGWDEQFF
TRBJ1-1 TRBV30 14 CAWRRTDMNTEAFF
TRBJ2-7 TRBV7-8 13 CASSSVSSYEQYF
TRBJ1-4 TRBV11-2 15 CASSLDPATNEKLFF